Listed below are T cell receptor beta chains from one sample, sequenced in a study of T cells in Graves' hyperthyroidism and ophthalmopathy. TCRdb used MiXCR to reprocess the multiplex PCR reads, holding one entry per CDR3 protein. The sample consists of 500,000 or so distinct CDR3 sequences, approximately 16% of them appearing once. The sequenced sample consisted of blood. The receptors were gathered from a woman aged 25-40 years with Graves' ophthalmopathy. The CDR3 runs from the conserved cysteine through the conserved F or W. Clone size is stated in some rows and not others, as once, few, many or a class when expanded.

>TRBJ1-5|few|TRBV5-4
CAGWGNQPQHF
>TRBJ2-1|many|TRBV20-1
CSARDLASGIGNEQFF
>TRBJ1-2|NA|TRBV28
CASSPKAGPRDGYTF
>TRBJ2-5|few|TRBV29-1
CSVDPADQETQYF
>TRBJ1-1|few|TRBV20-1
CSAPDPTGGTEAFF
>TRBJ1-1|NA|TRBV3-1
CASSQAKGGPLNTEAFF
>TRBJ2-1|few|TRBV2
CASSEMASNEQFF
>TRBJ1-2|NA|TRBV10-3
CAISKRQGKNYGYTF
>TRBJ2-3|NA|TRBV6-2/TRBV6-3
CASSLRTSGRGYDTQYF
>TRBJ2-5|NA|TRBV10-3
CAISEITGEETQYF
>TRBJ2-1|few|TRBV14
CASSHSGRYNEQFF
>TRBJ2-1|NA|TRBV20-1
CSAPDRGLAGEQFF
>TRBJ1-1|NA|TRBV7-2
CASSLDLKGNEAFF
>TRBJ2-5|NA|TRBV6-2/TRBV6-3
CASSYVSGEEYQETQYF
>TRBJ1-4|many|TRBV15
CATSRENLSGNEKLFF
>TRBJ1-2|NA|TRBV4-3
CASSQDVGETFYGYTF
>TRBJ2-7|few|TRBV6-6
CASSYPAGAINEQYF
>TRBJ1-3|many|TRBV7-3
CASSLTLSGNTIYF
>TRBJ1-6|many|TRBV28
CASSPGLRNSPLHF
>TRBJ1-2|few|TRBV6-5
CASSYSDRGYGYTF
>TRBJ2-3|few|TRBV14
CASAGPSTDTQYF
>TRBJ1-1|many|TRBV18
CASSPPIGTEAFF
>TRBJ1-4|NA|TRBV10-2
CASRDAETNAKLFF
>TRBJ1-2|few|TRBV7-2
CASSYTMGEFYGYTF
>TRBJ2-2|few|TRBV19
CASSDSGRRGTGELFF
>TRBJ1-5|few|TRBV20-1
CSALRWELSNQPQHF
>TRBJ1-3|NA|TRBV4-3
CASSQDLRKGNTIYF
>TRBJ2-5|many|TRBV28
CASSYGGAGTETQYF
>TRBJ1-5|few|TRBV24-1
CAVAGTPENQPQHF
>TRBJ1-1|few|TRBV4-3
CASSQDHGQGSGGAFF
>TRBJ1-3|NA|TRBV29-1
CSVEDIASGNTIYF
>TRBJ1-2|many|TRBV7-6
CASSLEGGNGYTF
>TRBJ1-1|few|TRBV20-1
CSAINVGVVTEAFF
>TRBJ1-5|NA|TRBV7-2
CASRLQWGNQPQHF
>TRBJ2-2|NA|TRBV9
CASSLQGANTGELFF
>TRBJ1-1|NA|TRBV10-3
CAISETWDSEAFF
>TRBJ1-1|NA|TRBV29-1
CSVGRQGAATEAFF
>TRBJ2-2|NA|TRBV6-2/TRBV6-3
CASSSAGVYTGELFF
>TRBJ2-4|NA|TRBV5-8
CASSLLGHSLAKNIQYF
>TRBJ1-4|NA|TRBV5-1
CASSLGDNEKLFF
>TRBJ1-1|NA|TRBV4-1
CASSQQGFPNTEAFF
>TRBJ1-2|few|TRBV28
CASSPTGFVDYGYTF
>TRBJ2-6|many|TRBV20-1
CSARGQAGANVLTF
>TRBJ2-5|NA|TRBV4-3
CASSQARGAGGETQYF
>TRBJ1-3|many|TRBV29-1
CSVRESGNTIYF